This T cell receptor (beta chain) is drawn from a study of blood T cell repertoires in COVID-19. Libraries were prepared by immunoSEQ multiplex PCR; TCRdb keeps only in-frame clonotypes and omits some of them. The table shows tens of thousands of clones, with nearly 90% occurring only once. V was trimmed by 5 bases and J by 4 bases, leaving 14 bases between them. Looked up from germline, CDR1 is SGHTA and CDR2 is FQGTGA. This CDR3 contains 14 residues. This clone occurred once. Input material: peripheral blood. The chain uses TRBV7-3 and TRBJ1-2, with a possible D match to TRBD1 (6 bases). This receptor was taken from a woman in her forties or fifties with COVID-19, enrolled during active disease. The CDR3 here is CASSLQGSGYGYTF. CDR3 coding DNA: TGTGCCAGCAGCCTACAGGGATCTGGCTATGGCTACACCTTC.